Presented here are 24 T cell receptor beta chains from one specimen sequenced in a study of cytomegalovirus exposure and HLA in healthy donors. The PCR contained 60 Vbeta and 13 Jbeta primers. Data came from immunoSEQ multiplex PCR; TCRdb stores just in-frame clones and leaves some out. The sample holds approximately 90,000 clones, around four fifths seen once. The sequencing sample was made of PBMCs. The receptors originated from a male donor in good health and CMV-seronegative.

V and J are TRBV5-1 and TRBJ1-3, with D possibly TRBD1 on 6 matching bases. This CDR3 comprises 15 residues. CDR1 is SGHRS and CDR2 is YFSETQ in the germline V gene. Between the trimmed V and J ends, which lost 5 bases and 0 bases, there was a span of 12 bases. The CDR3 nucleotides read TGCGCCAGCAGGGGACAAGTCGGCTCTGGAAACACCATATATTTT. It codes for CASRGQVGSGNTIYF.

The chain links TRBV5-5 to TRBJ1-2; a weak D match, TRBD1 (6 bases). Between the trimmed V and J ends, which lost 6 bases and 1 base, there was a span of 10 bases. The CDR3 extends over 13 amino acids. CDR1 is SGHKS, CDR2 YYEKEE, per germline (reference sequence). The CDR3 here is CASNRDGNYGYTF. CDR3 bases: TGTGCCAGCAACAGGGACGGTAACTATGGCTACACCTTC.

This clone was picked up one time. The gene calls are TRBV18 and TRBJ1-1, with D hard to call. The CDR3 loop spans 13 amino acids. CDR1 and CDR2 (germline): KGHSH, LQKENI. Trimming removed 1 base from V and 3 bases from J, with 6 bases in between. The CDR3 nucleotides read TGTGCCAGCTCACCACAACGGGACACTGAAGCTTTCTTT. Protein sequence: CASSPQRDTEAFF. Full variable domain (remainder filled in from reference TRBV18 and TRBJ1-1): NAGVMQNPRHLVRRRGQEARLRCSPMKGHSHVYWYRQLPEEGLKFMVYLQKENIIDESGMPKERFSAEFPKEGPSILRIQQVVRGDSAAYFCASSPQRDTEAFFGQGTRLTVV.

J is TRBJ2-5 and V is TRBV18; 7 bases are shared with TRBD1. Trimming cost V 3 bases and J 4 bases; bases outside gene matches: 11. The germline CDR1 and CDR2 sequences are KGHSH and LQKENI. The CDR3 has 16 amino acids. The CDR3 bases are TGTGCCAGCTCACCGCTGACAGGGAGTGCAGGAGAGACCCAGTACTTC. As protein: CASSPLTGSAGETQYF.

This rearrangement joins TRBV7-8 to TRBJ1-5, with TRBD1 as a possible D gene (6 bases). Trimming left V 2 bases short and J 1 base short, with 18 bases between. Germline-derived CDR1 and CDR2 are SGHVS and FQNEAQ. CDR3 length: 18 amino acids. CDR3 region: CASSLLGGVGMSNQPQHF. The CDR3 bases are TGTGCCAGCAGCTTATTAGGGGGTGTGGGAATGAGCAATCAGCCCCAGCATTTT.

This clone was observed a single time. This chain connects TRBV14 to TRBJ1-3; 8 bases are a match to TRBD1. The CDR3 is made up of 17 amino acids. V was pared by 2 bases and J by 0 bases, with 6 bases of the junction left unmatched. Germline V lookup: CDR1 SGHDN, CDR2 FVKESK. The CDR3 sequence is CASSQNRGYFSGNTIYF. CDR3 DNA: TGTGCCAGCAGCCAAAACAGGGGGTACTTCTCTGGAAACACCATATATTTT. Drawing the rest from reference TRBV14 and TRBJ1-3, the complete variable domain is EAGVTQFPSHSVIEKGQTVTLRCDPISGHDNLYWYRRVMGKEIKFLLHFVKESKQDESGMPNNRFLAERTGGTYSTLKVQPAELEDSGVYFCASSQNRGYFSGNTIYFGEGSWLTVV.

The chain has TRBV5-1 and TRBJ1-1; 9 bases are a match to TRBD1. V lost 0 bases, J lost 4 bases, and 4 bases stayed unmatched. CDR3 length equals 15 residues. CDR1 is SGHRS and CDR2 is YFSETQ in the germline V gene. The CDR3 DNA sequence: TGCGCCAGCAGCTTGGGGGACAGGGCACCCACTGAAGCTTTCTTT. Its translation: CASSLGDRAPTEAFF.

The rearrangement joins TRBV7-9 to TRBJ1-4; D is unclear. Germline V gene sequence: CDR1 SEHNR, CDR2 FQNEAQ (reference sequence). V shed 5 bases and J shed 2 bases, with 9 bases lying between them. The CDR3 loop spans 14 amino acids. CDR3 amino acids: CASSPGSTNEKLFF. The DNA of the CDR3 is TGTGCCAGCAGCCCGGGTAGCACTAATGAAAAACTGTTTTTT.

This CDR3 is CASSPVAYSNQPQHF. The CDR3 nucleotides are TGTGCCAGCTCACCGGTGGCATATAGCAATCAGCCCCAGCATTTT. The J gene is TRBJ1-5, the V gene TRBV18; no definite D call. CDR1 and CDR2 from the germline V gene are KGHSH and LQKENI. The CDR3 has 15 amino acids. V was shortened by 3 bases and J by 0 bases, with 9 bases between the two germline ends.

This chain connects TRBV27 to TRBJ1-1; 7 bases are a match to TRBD1. The V segment lost 10 bases and the J segment 0 bases; nucleotides outside the gene matches: 8. The V gene's germline CDR1 is MNHEY and CDR2 SMNVEV (reference sequence). The CDR3 is 14 residues long. The CDR3 loop is CATRQGSMNTEAFF. DNA of the CDR3: TGTGCCACCCGACAGGGCAGTATGAACACTGAAGCTTTCTTT.

J is TRBJ1-2 and V is TRBV5-4, with D unresolved. This CDR3 is 15 amino acids long. CDR1 SGHNT and CDR2 YYREEE come from the germline V gene (reference sequence). Trimming cost V 7 bases and J 5 bases, with 21 bases left between them. The CDR3 loop reads CASLREGGMGYGYTF. DNA for the CDR3: TGTGCCAGCCTCCGCGAGGGCGGGATGGGGTATGGCTACACCTTC. Full variable domain (outside the CDR3, taken from reference TRBV5-4 and TRBJ1-2): ETGVTQSPTHLIKTRGQQVTLRCSSQSGHNTVSWYQQALGQGPQFIFQYYREEENGRGNFPPRFSGLQFPNYSSELNVNALELDDSALYLCASLREGGMGYGYTFGSGTRLTVV.

The chain recombines TRBV28 with TRBJ2-7; 7 nucleotides agree with TRBD1. CDR1 and CDR2 from the germline V gene are MDHEN and SYDVKM. The ends lost 6 bases at V and 5 bases at J; junction bases unmatched: 10. This CDR3 has 14 residues. The CDR3 reads CASRRQGVLHEQYF. CDR3 DNA sequence: TGTGCCAGCAGGCGACAGGGTGTCCTGCACGAGCAGTACTTC.

This clone appeared once. This CDR3 reads CASSEARGMGTEAFF. Here the CDR3 DNA reads TGTGCCAGCAGTGAAGCGCGGGGTATGGGCACTGAAGCTTTCTTT. The V call is TRBV2, the J call TRBJ1-1; D gene unclear. The V gene lost 0 bases and the J gene lost 4 bases, with 12 bases spanning the gap. Germline loops: CDR1 SNHLY, CDR2 FYNNEI. The CDR3 spans 15 residues.

In the case of this clone: The conserved final phenylalanine or tryptophan is absent from the CDR3, which likely points to a read error. The rearrangement links TRBV9 to TRBJ2-2; TRBD2 aligns across 7 bases. The CDR3 is 15 amino acids. Per germline, CDR1 SGDLS and CDR2 YYNGEE. V shed 4 bases, J shed 4 bases, and the junction held 7 bases outside the gene matches. The CDR3 region is CASSIGTTSTGELFL. The CDR3 DNA is TGTGCCAGCAGCATCGGGACTACCTCCACCGGGGAGCTGTTTCTT.

V is TRBV28 and J is TRBJ2-6; D is uncertain. Per the germline V gene, CDR1 is MDHEN and CDR2 is SYDVKM. This CDR3 is built from 17 residues. V was clipped by 8 bases and J by 0 bases, with 17 bases between them. In DNA form, the CDR3 reads TGTGCCAGCTCCAAAACAGCTGGTAGCTCTGGGGCCAACGTCCTGACTTTC. It translates to CASSKTAGSSGANVLTF.

This clone was observed once. The chain has TRBV27 and TRBJ1-2, with D uncertain. CDR3 length: 15 amino acids. The ends were cut back, 4 bases at V and 2 bases at J, with 14 bases in the middle. Germline V lookup: CDR1 MNHEY, CDR2 SMNVEV (reference sequence). DNA of the CDR3: TGTGCCAGCAGTTCCCCTTCGGGAGGGAACTATGGCTACACCTTC. This codes for CASSSPSGGNYGYTF.

The genes are TRBV10-3 and TRBJ1-1; 10 bases match TRBD1. After removal of 6 bases from V and 6 bases from J, the junction contained 4 bases not matched to a gene. The CDR3 length is 13 residues. CDR1 is ENHRY and CDR2 is SYGVKD in the germline V gene. The CDR3 sequence: CAIRTGTGAEAFF. Here the CDR3 DNA reads TGTGCCATCAGGACCGGGACAGGGGCTGAAGCTTTCTTT.

CDR3 residues: CATSRNQKGAGNTIYF. The CDR3 coding sequence is TGTGCCACCAGCAGAAACCAAAAGGGGGCTGGAAACACCATATATTTT. V gene TRBV15 combines with J gene TRBJ1-3, with D possibly being TRBD1 (6 bases). This CDR3 comprises 16 residues. The germline CDR1 and CDR2 sequences are LNHNV and YYDKDF (reference sequence). V gave up 2 bases and J gave up 2 bases, with 13 bases separating them.

The chain combines TRBV19 with TRBJ2-7; 7 bases align to TRBD2. V shed 1 base, J shed 1 base, and the junction held 4 bases outside the gene matches. CDR1 is LNHDA, CDR2 SQIVND, per germline (reference sequence). This CDR3 comprises 15 residues. Here the CDR3 reads CASSIAPSGSYEQYF. CDR3 DNA sequence: TGTGCCAGTAGTATAGCCCCTAGCGGTTCCTACGAGCAGTACTTC.

The V and J genes are TRBV6-5 and TRBJ2-7; the D gene is possibly TRBD2 (6 bases). Trimming removed 10 bases from V and 0 bases from J, with 13 bases in between. Germline V gene lookup returns CDR1 MNHEY and CDR2 SVGAGI. This CDR3 contains 13 residues. The DNA of the CDR3 is TGTGCCACTCGGGGGTTACTCTCCTACGAGCAGTACTTC. Encoded protein: CATRGLLSYEQYF.

This rearrangement joins TRBV28 to TRBJ1-2, with unresolved D. Germline values: CDR1 MDHEN, CDR2 SYDVKM. The V end was cut by 2 bases, the J end by 5 bases, with 6 bases between. The CDR3 is 12 amino acids. Here the CDR3 reads CASSLEVYGYTF. CDR3 coding DNA: TGTGCCAGCAGTTTAGAGGTGTATGGCTACACCTTC.

This clone is a singleton in its sample. The V gene is TRBV7-9, the J gene TRBJ1-2, with 9 bases fitting TRBD1. This CDR3 is built from 14 residues. V lost 2 bases to trimming and J lost 6 bases; unmatched junction nucleotides: 4. Germline loops: CDR1 SEHNR, CDR2 FQNEAQ (reference sequence). The CDR3 region has the DNA TGTGCCAGCAGCTTAACTACAGGGGGCGATGGCTACACCTTC. This gives the protein CASSLTTGGDGYTF.

With respect to this clone: An end of the junction differs from the germline gene, which may be a read error. The rearrangement uses TRBV7-3 and TRBJ2-1; 9 bases align to TRBD2. Germline loops: CDR1 SGHTA, CDR2 FQGTGA. CDR3 length: 15 residues. The CDR3 reads CASSLVAGAPNGQFF. The DNA for the CDR3 is TGTGCCAGCAGCTTAGTAGCGGGGGCCCCCAATGGGCAGTTCTTC.

The chain couples TRBV9 to TRBJ2-3, with TRBD1 matching 7 bases. In germline, CDR1 is SGDLS, CDR2 YYNGEE. The V and J ends lost 0 bases and 0 bases, in that order; junction bases with no gene match: 13. The CDR3 is made up of 19 amino acids. CDR3 DNA sequence: TGTGCCAGCAGCGTAGGCGGCCGTCCGGGACAGCAAAGCACAGATACGCAGTATTTT. It translates to CASSVGGRPGQQSTDTQYF.